This T cell receptor beta chain was recovered during a study of cytomegalovirus exposure and HLA in healthy donors. In the study overall: There were 100 million to 130 million unique TCR beta sequences, drawn from approximately 190 million T cells, in an earlier analysis. Study results and caveats: Through in vitro validation, three CMV-associated chains were shown to be specific for CMV antigens. The presence/absence work took it that sequencing depth was about the same across donors.

As to this clone: Its antigen is unidentified.

In the PCR, 60 Vbeta and 13 Jbeta primers were used. Sequencing was performed with immunoSEQ multiplex PCR; in TCRdb, only in-frame clones are kept and a portion is missing. The data show fewer than 200,000 clones, with 12% seen just once and approximately 7.8% held by the top ten. This CDR3 comprises 17 residues. Losses at the gene ends were 4 bases for V and 1 base for J; bases not matched to a gene: 11. Germline V gene data show CDR1 as SGDLS and CDR2 as YYNGEE. Sequenced sample: PBMCs. The rearrangement uses TRBV9 and TRBJ2-3, with 8 bases that match TRBD2. The sequence came from a man in his fifties or sixties in good health and CMV-seropositive. The CDR3 DNA is TGTGCCAGCAGCCCCCAGAGGAGCGGGGGTGGCACAGATACGCAGTATTTT. Translation: CASSPQRSGGGTDTQYF.